This T cell receptor beta chain was recorded in a study of T cells in Graves' hyperthyroidism and ophthalmopathy. Study conclusions and caveats: Patients with ophthalmopathy were separated from those with stable hyperthyroidism by a 13 V-J model. Peripheral blood also featured most of the thyroid clonotypes expanded above 0.001.

The CDR3 is 12 residues long. Trimming stripped 0 bases from V and 9 bases from J, with 9 bases between. Germline V gives CDR1 GTSNPN, CDR2 SVGIG (reference sequence). Researchers barred patients who had uncontrolled infection, other autoimmune disease, pregnancy or lactation. This clonotype has ten or more counts. The antigen is undetermined. RNA transcripts yielded amplified TCR beta CDR3 regions. HTBI primers were the set used in a first-round RT-PCR of the TCR CDR3. TCRdb reprocessed the multiplex PCR reads with MiXCR, giving one entry per CDR3 protein. The table includes about 770,000 distinct CDR3 sequences, around 19% detected once.

Material: blood. This chain joins TRBV30 and TRBJ1-5; D perhaps matches TRBD1 (5 bases). The TCR was taken from a woman between 50 and 59 years old with Graves' hyperthyroidism that later progressed to Graves' ophthalmopathy. The CDR3 is CAWSVGGGPQHF. CDR3 bases: TGTGCCTGGAGTGTGGGGGGAGGGCCCCAGCATTTT. The entire variable domain, with the rest obtained from reference TRBV30 and TRBJ1-5, is as follows: SQTIHQWPATLVQPVGSPLSLECTVEGTSNPNLYWYRQAAGRGLQLLFYSVGIGQISSEVPQNLSASRPQDRQFILSSKKLLLSDSGFYLCAWSVGGGPQHFGDGTRLSIL.